This T cell receptor beta chain came from a study of response to subunit inactivated influenza vaccine. TCRdb re-called the RT-PCR reads through MiXCR, storing one row per CDR3 protein. This table has just under 550,000 distinct CDR3 sequences, around 21% appearing once. Trimming at V came to 0 bases and at J to 11 bases, leaving 10 bases not matched to a gene. The CDR3 is made up of 16 amino acids. The germline V gene has CDR1 DFQATT and CDR2 SNEGSKA (reference sequence). These same data were also listed under a study on T cells expressing NK-cell markers. As that study records: Researchers built TCR beta cDNA using 5'RACE template switching with UMIs. From sorted CD3+CD56+NKG2C+, CD3+CD56+NKG2C- and CD3+CD56-NKG2C+ T cells came the TCR beta repertoires. With an anti-gamma-delta TCR antibody, sorting in several experiments was kept to alpha-beta TCR T cells. Among several donors, these clonotypes also ranked first in the CD3+CD56-NKG2C+ fraction.

Sequences were derived from CD4+ T cells sorted from PBMCs, sampled 11 to 12 days after vaccination. This rearrangement joins TRBV20-1 to TRBJ1-6; 10 nucleotides agree with TRBD1. The sequence derives from a man in his forties or fifties who received an inactivated influenza vaccine. The CDR3 DNA is TGCAGTGCTAGAGACCCGCGGGACAGGGGTCTTCCACCCCTCCACTTT. It encodes CSARDPRDRGLPPLHF.